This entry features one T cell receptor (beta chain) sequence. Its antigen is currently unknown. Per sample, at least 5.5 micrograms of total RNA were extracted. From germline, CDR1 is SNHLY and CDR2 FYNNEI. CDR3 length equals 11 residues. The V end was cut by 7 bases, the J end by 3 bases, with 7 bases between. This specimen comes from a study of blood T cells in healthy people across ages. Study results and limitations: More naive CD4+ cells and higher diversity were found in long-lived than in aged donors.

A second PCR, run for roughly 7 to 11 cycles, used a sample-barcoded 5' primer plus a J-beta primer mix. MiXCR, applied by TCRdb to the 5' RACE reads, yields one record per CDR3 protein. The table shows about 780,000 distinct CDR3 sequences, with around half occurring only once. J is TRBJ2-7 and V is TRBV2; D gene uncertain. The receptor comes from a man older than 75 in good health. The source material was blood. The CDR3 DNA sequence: TGTGCCAGCACCCAGAACTACGAGCAGTACTTC. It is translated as CASTQNYEQYF.